Sequencing of this T cell receptor (beta chain) was carried out in a study of blood T cells in healthy people across ages. Donor samples were obtained from healthy Caucasian individuals from Russia, aged 6 to 90. Germline assignment: CDR1 SGHRS and CDR2 YFSETQ. V lost 3 bases, J lost 10 bases, and 14 bases lay in between. The CDR3 is made up of 13 amino acids. PCR was performed a second time for about 7 to 11 cycles using a sample-barcoded 5' primer and a J-beta primer mix. From the 5' RACE reads, TCRdb called clonotypes with MiXCR, one entry per CDR3 protein. The table lists roughly 700,000 distinct CDR3 sequences, about half of them singletons, with roughly 31% in the top ten.

The specimen was blood. The receptor comes from a woman in her sixties in good health. The genes are TRBV5-1 and TRBJ2-1; D gene unclear. The CDR3 region is CASSWTANAEQFF. CDR3 DNA: TGCGCCAGCAGCTGGACGGCTAATGCAGAGCAGTTCTTC.